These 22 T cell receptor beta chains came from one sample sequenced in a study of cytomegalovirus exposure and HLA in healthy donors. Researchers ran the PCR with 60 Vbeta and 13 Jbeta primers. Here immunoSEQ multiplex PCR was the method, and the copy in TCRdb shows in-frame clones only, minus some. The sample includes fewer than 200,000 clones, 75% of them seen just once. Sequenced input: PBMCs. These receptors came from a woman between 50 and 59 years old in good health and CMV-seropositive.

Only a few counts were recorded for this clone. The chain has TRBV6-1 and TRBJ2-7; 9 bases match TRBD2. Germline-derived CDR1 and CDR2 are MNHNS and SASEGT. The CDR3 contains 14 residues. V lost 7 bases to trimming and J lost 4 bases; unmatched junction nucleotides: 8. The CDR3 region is CASMRLAGPYEQYF. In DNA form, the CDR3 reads TGTGCCAGCATGCGGCTAGCGGGGCCGTACGAGCAGTACTTC.

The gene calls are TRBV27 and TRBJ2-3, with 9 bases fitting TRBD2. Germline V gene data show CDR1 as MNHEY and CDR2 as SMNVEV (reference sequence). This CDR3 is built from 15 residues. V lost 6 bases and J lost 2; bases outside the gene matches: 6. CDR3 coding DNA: TGTGCCAGCAGACCCAGCGGGGGGTACACAGATACGCAGTATTTT. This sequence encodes CASRPSGGYTDTQYF.

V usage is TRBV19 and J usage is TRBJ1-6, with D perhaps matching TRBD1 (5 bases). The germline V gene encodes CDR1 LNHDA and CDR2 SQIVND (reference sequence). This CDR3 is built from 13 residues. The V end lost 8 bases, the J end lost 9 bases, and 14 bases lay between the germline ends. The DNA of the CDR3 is TGTGCCAGTGGTGCAGGGAAGAGTTCACCCCTCCACTTT. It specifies CASGAGKSSPLHF.

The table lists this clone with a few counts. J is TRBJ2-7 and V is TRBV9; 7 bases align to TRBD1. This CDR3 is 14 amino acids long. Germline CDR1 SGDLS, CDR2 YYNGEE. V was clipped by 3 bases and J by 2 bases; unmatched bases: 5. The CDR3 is CASSATGFPYEQYF. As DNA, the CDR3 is TGTGCCAGCAGCGCGACAGGGTTCCCCTACGAGCAGTACTTC.

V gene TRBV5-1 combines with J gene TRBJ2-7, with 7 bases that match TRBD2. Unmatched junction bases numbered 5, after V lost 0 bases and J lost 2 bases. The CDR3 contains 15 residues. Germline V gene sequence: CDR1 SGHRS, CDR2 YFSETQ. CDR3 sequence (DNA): TGCGCCAGCAGCTTGGGTCCTAGCGGAACCTACGAGCAGTACTTC. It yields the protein CASSLGPSGTYEQYF.

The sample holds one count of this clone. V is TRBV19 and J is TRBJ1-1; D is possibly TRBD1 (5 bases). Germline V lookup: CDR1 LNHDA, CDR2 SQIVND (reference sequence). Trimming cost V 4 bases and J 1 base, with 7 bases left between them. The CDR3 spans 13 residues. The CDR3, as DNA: TGTGCCAGTAGTAGAACAGGGAACACTGAAGCTTTCTTT. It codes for CASSRTGNTEAFF.

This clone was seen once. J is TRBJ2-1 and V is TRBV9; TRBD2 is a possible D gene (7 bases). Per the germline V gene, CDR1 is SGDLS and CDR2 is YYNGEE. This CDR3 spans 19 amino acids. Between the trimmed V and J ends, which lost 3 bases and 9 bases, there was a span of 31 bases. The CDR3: CASSETGGRTGGTSGEQFF. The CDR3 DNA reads TGTGCCAGCAGCGAGACAGGTGGAAGGACGGGGGGCACCTCCGGTGAGCAGTTCTTC.

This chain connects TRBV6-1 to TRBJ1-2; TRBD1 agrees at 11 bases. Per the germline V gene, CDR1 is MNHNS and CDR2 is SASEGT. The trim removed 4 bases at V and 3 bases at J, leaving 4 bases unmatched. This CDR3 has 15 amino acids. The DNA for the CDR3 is TGTGCCAGCAGTGCCGGGACAGGGGGTTACTATGGCTACACCTTC. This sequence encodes CASSAGTGGYYGYTF.

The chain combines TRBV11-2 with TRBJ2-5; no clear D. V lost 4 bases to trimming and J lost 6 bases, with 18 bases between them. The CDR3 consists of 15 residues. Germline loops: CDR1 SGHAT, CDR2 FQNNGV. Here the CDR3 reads CASSSASRGAKTQYF. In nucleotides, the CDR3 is TGTGCCAGCAGCTCAGCATCTCGAGGCGCGAAGACCCAGTACTTC.

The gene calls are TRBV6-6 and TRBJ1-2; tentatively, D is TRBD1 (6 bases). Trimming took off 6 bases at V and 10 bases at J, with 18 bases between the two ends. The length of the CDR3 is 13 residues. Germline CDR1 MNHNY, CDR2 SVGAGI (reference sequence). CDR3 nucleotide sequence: TGTGCCAGCAGCCGGGGGGACAACTCCCACTACACCTTC. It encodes CASSRGDNSHYTF.

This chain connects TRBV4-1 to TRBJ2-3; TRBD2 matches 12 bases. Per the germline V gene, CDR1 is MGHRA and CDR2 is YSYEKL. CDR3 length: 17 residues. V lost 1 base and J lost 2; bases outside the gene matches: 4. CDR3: CASSQGTSGVFTDTQYF. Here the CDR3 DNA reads TGCGCCAGCAGCCAAGGGACTAGCGGGGTATTCACAGATACGCAGTATTTT.

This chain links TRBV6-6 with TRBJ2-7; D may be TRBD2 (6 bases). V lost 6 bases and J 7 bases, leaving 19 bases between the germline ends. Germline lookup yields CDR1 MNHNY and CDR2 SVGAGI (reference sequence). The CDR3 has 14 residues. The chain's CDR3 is CASSPILIAAEQYF. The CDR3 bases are TGTGCCAGCAGCCCAATCCTAATAGCGGCAGAGCAGTACTTC.

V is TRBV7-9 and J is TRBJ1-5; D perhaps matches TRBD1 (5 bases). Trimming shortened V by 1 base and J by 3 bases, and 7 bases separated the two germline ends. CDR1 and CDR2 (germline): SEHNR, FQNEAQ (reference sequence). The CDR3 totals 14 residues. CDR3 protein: CASSLGGINQPQHF. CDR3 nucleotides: TGTGCCAGCAGCTTAGGGGGCATCAATCAGCCCCAGCATTTT.

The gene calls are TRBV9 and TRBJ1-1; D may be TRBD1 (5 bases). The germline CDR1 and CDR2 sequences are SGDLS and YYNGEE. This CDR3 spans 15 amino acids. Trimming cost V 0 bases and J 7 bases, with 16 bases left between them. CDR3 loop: CASSVAEGVGREAFF. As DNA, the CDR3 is TGTGCCAGCAGCGTAGCTGAAGGGGTTGGGCGTGAAGCTTTCTTT. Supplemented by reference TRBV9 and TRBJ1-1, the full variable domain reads DSGVTQTPKHLITATGQRVTLRCSPRSGDLSVYWYQQSLDQGLQFLIQYYNGEERAKGNILERFSAQQFPDLHSELNLSSLELGDSALYFCASSVAEGVGREAFFGQGTRLTVV.

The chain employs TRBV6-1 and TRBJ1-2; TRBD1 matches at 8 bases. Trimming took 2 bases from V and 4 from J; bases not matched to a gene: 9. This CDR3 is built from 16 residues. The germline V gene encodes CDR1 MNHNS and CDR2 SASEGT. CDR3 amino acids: CASSEQTGELGYGYTF. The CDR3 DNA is TGTGCCAGCAGTGAACAGACAGGGGAGTTGGGCTATGGCTACACCTTC.

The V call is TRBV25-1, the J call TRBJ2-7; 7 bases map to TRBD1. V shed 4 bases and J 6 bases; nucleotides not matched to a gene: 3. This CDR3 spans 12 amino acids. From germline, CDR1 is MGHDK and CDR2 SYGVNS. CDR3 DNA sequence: TGTGCCAGCAGTGTTTCAGGGGGCGAGCAGTACTTC. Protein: CASSVSGGEQYF.

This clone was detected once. Written as DNA, the CDR3 is TGTGCCAGCACCTACGGAGACGACACTGAAGCTTTCTTT. Residues: CASTYGDDTEAFF. This rearrangement joins TRBV9 to TRBJ1-1; D is undetermined. V was shortened by 6 bases and J by 3 bases, with 12 bases between the two germline ends. Germline assignment: CDR1 SGDLS and CDR2 YYNGEE. CDR3 size: 13 residues.

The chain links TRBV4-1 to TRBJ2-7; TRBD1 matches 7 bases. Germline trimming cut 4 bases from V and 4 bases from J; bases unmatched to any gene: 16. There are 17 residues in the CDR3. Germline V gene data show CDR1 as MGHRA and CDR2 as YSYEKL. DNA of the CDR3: TGCGCCAGCAGCCGGGCAGGGGGAGTGACTGGAGATTACGAGCAGTACTTC. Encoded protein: CASSRAGGVTGDYEQYF.

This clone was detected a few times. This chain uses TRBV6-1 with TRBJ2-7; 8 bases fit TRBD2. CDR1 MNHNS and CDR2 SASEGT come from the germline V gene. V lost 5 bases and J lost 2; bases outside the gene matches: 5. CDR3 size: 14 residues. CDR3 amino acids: CASSLAGYTYEQYF. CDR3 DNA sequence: TGTGCCAGCAGTCTAGCGGGCTATACCTACGAGCAGTACTTC.

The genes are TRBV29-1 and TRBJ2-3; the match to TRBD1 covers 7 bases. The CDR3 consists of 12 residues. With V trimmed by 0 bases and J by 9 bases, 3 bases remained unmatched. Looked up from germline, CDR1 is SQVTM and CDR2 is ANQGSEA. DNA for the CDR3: TGCAGCGTTGAAGAAGGGGGCGAGACGCAGTATTTT. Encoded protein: CSVEEGGETQYF.

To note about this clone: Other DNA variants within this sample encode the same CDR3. CDR3 protein: CASSQNTEAFF. CDR3 nucleotides: TGTGCCAGCAGTCAGAACACTGAAGCTTTCTTT. The chain has TRBV2 and TRBJ1-1; D gene unclear. This CDR3 region has 11 residues. Trimming removed 5 bases at V and 1 base at J, with 2 bases between. Per germline, CDR1 SNHLY and CDR2 FYNNEI. Looking up the rest from reference TRBV2 and TRBJ1-1 gives the full variable domain: EPEVTQTPSHQVTQMGQEVILRCVPISNHLYFYWYRQILGQKVEFLVSFYNNEISEKSEIFDDQFSVERPDGSNFTLKIRSTKLEDSAMYFCASSQNTEAFFGQGTRLTVV.

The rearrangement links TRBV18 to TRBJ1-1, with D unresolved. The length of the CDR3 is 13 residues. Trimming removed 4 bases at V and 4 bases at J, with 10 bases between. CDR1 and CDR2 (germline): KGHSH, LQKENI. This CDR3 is CASSREGGTEAFF. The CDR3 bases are TGTGCCAGCTCACGCGAGGGAGGCACTGAAGCTTTCTTT.